Below, 19 T cell receptor beta chains from the same sample are listed, as sequenced in a study of PD-L1 blockade in urothelial cancer. The assay was immunoSEQ multiplex PCR, and TCRdb's table has in-frame clones only and misses some. The sample has about 420 clones, about 40% seen once. The input for sequencing was tumor tissue, taken before atezolizumab (anti-PD-L1) treatment. The receptors shown here come from a man aged 70-80 years with urothelial cancer.

This chain joins TRBV6-8 and TRBJ1-1, with 8 nucleotides matching TRBD1. Per germline, CDR1 MNHGY and CDR2 SAAAGT. V dropped 10 bases and J dropped 1; count of bases not matched to a gene: 8. The CDR3 has 14 amino acids. The CDR3 loop reads CAINRGQGNTEAFF. CDR3 sequence (DNA): TGTGCCATCAATCGCGGACAGGGGAACACTGAAGCTTTCTTT.

The genes are TRBV11-3 and TRBJ2-5; D is undetermined. Germline lookup yields CDR1 SGHNT and CDR2 YENEEA. The CDR3 totals 14 residues. V was pared by 5 bases and J by 2 bases, with 12 bases between. This CDR3 is CASSPAYLQETQYF. DNA for the CDR3: TGTGCCAGCAGCCCAGCTTACCTTCAAGAGACCCAGTACTTC.

The V and J genes are TRBV6-8 and TRBJ2-4, with TRBD1 identical over 10 bases. Trimming removed 0 bases from V and 0 bases from J; junction bases left unmatched: 5. The CDR3 spans 18 residues. Per germline, CDR1 MNHGY and CDR2 SAAAGT. CDR3 nucleotides: TGTGCCAGCAGTTACTCGGGACAGGGGCGGGCAGCCAAAAACATTCAGTACTTC. Protein sequence: CASSYSGQGRAAKNIQYF.

This clone is large in the sample. The chain carries TRBV7-5 and TRBJ2-7; TRBD1 is the table's D call and was not checked against the DNA. TRBV7-5 is a listed pseudogene. The CDR3 runs 14 residues. CDR3 DNA: TGTGCCAGCAGCTCTTGGGCAGACTCCTACGAGCAGTACTTC. As protein: CASSSWADSYEQYF.

The V call is TRBV11-3, the J call TRBJ2-2; maybe TRBD2 (5 bases). From germline, CDR1 is SGHNT and CDR2 YENEEA. Trimming removed 5 bases from V and 1 base from J, with 11 bases in between. The CDR3 sequence is 15 residues long. The CDR3 region has the DNA TGTGCCAGCAGCCAAGTGCGGGTGAACACCGGGGAGCTGTTTTTT. Translating it yields CASSQVRVNTGELFF.

The CDR3 coding sequence is TGTGCCAGCAGTTACAGTGGCGGAGAAAAACTGTTTTTT. As protein: CASSYSGGEKLFF. The V call is TRBV6-8, the J call TRBJ1-4, with unresolved D. This CDR3 contains 13 residues. Germline CDR1 reads MNHGY; CDR2 reads SAAAGT. Trimming cost V 2 bases and J 8 bases, with 9 bases left between them.

This clone was found a few times. This chain uses TRBV12-5 with TRBJ1-1; D is uncertain. Germline V lookup: CDR1 LGHNT, CDR2 FRNRAP. Trimming cost V 6 bases and J 0 bases, with 2 bases left between them. The CDR3 loop spans 11 amino acids. The CDR3 sequence is CASGVNTEAFF. The CDR3, as DNA: TGTGCTAGTGGAGTGAACACTGAAGCTTTCTTT.

This clone was seen a handful of times. V gene TRBV12-5 combines with J gene TRBJ2-2; no firm D call. From germline, CDR1 is LGHNT and CDR2 FRNRAP. The CDR3 is 12 amino acids. CDR3 bases: TGTGCCAGCTTAGGCGGCGTCGGGGAGCTGTTTTTT. This codes for CASLGGVGELFF.

This rearrangement joins TRBV23-1 to TRBJ2-4; possible D gene TRBD2, 5 bases. TRBV23-1 is labeled an ORF, and its function is uncertain. V was trimmed by 0 bases and J by 2 bases, leaving 14 bases between them. The CDR3 is made up of 17 amino acids. CDR3 DNA: TGCGCCAGCAGTCAATCGTTACGGAGAGGGACCAAAAACATTCAGTACTTC. Encoded protein: CASSQSLRRGTKNIQYF.

This chain uses TRBV6-8 with TRBJ2-7; D call uncertain. The length of the CDR3 is 15 residues. Trimming shortened V by 5 bases and J by 5 bases, and 19 bases separated the two germline ends. Germline values: CDR1 MNHGY, CDR2 SAAAGT. The CDR3 DNA follows: TGTGCCAGCAGTACCCCACGGACCGGGTCCGACGAGCAGTACTTC. Amino acids: CASSTPRTGSDEQYF.

This clone is a singleton in its sample. V is TRBV12-5 and J is TRBJ2-1, with D maybe TRBD2 (6 bases). Looked up from germline, CDR1 is LGHNT and CDR2 is FRNRAP. This CDR3 has 15 residues. Trimming took 1 base from V and 5 from J, leaving 12 bases between them. In DNA form, the CDR3 reads TGTGCTAGTGGTTTGGGTCGCGGGGTGAACAATGAGCAGTTCTTC. Its protein product is CASGLGRGVNNEQFF.

This sequence joins TRBV11-3 and TRBJ2-3; 10 nucleotides match TRBD2. Looked up from germline, CDR1 is SGHNT and CDR2 is YENEEA. The V gene end was trimmed by 3 bases and the J gene end by 1 base; junction bases not matched to a gene: 1. The CDR3 sequence is 15 residues long. DNA of the CDR3: TGTGCCAGCAGCTTCGGGACTAGCGGCACAGATACGCAGTATTTT. This translates into CASSFGTSGTDTQYF.

This clone has a handful of counts. This chain uses TRBV6-8 with TRBJ2-3; D is possibly TRBD1 or TRBD2 (5 bases each). In germline, CDR1 is MNHGY, CDR2 SAAAGT. V dropped 4 bases and J dropped 6 bases, with 11 bases sitting between them. CDR3 size: 13 residues. CDR3 loop: CASSFHRDDTQYF. The CDR3 nucleotides read TGTGCCAGCAGTTTTCACCGGGACGATACGCAGTATTTT.

The table lists this clone with a few counts. The V call is TRBV6-8, the J call TRBJ2-2; TRBD1 matches 9 bases. Trimming at V came to 9 bases and at J to 5 bases, leaving 10 bases not matched to a gene. CDR1 MNHGY and CDR2 SAAAGT come from the germline V gene. The CDR3 covers 15 residues. CDR3 sequence (DNA): TGTGCCAGGGGACAGGGTGGGGAATTGACCGGGGAGCTGTTTTTT. Its protein product is CARGQGGELTGELFF.

The CDR3 reads CASSISPGVYEQYF. Here the CDR3 DNA reads TGTGCCAGTAGTATATCCCCAGGGGTCTACGAGCAGTACTTC. The rearrangement links TRBV19 to TRBJ2-7; D might be TRBD1 (6 bases). CDR3 length: 14 amino acids. The V end was cut by 2 bases, the J end by 3 bases, with 11 bases between. Germline CDR1 is LNHDA and CDR2 is SQIVND (reference sequence).

This clone is termed large (0.1 to 1%). J is TRBJ2-1 and V is TRBV12-5; D could derive from TRBD1 or TRBD2 (5 bases each). The CDR3 sequence is 13 residues long. Germline values: CDR1 LGHNT, CDR2 FRNRAP. CDR3 region: CASGDSSYNEQFF. CDR3 nucleotide sequence: TGTGCCAGCGGCGACAGTTCGTACAATGAGCAGTTCTTC.

The CDR3 spells CASRIRGRDYSSYNEQFF. CDR3 bases: TGTGCCAGTAGGATAAGGGGCCGGGACTACAGCTCCTACAATGAGCAGTTCTTC. The rearrangement uses TRBV19 and TRBJ2-1, with 7 nucleotides matching TRBD2. V was clipped by 6 bases and J by 0 bases; unmatched bases: 14. Germline CDR1 LNHDA, CDR2 SQIVND (reference sequence). The CDR3 runs to 18 residues.

The rearrangement joins TRBV11-3 to TRBJ2-3, with TRBD1 matching 12 bases. This CDR3 region has 15 residues. The V segment lost 5 bases and the J segment 10 bases; nucleotides outside the gene matches: 10. Looked up from germline, CDR1 is SGHNT and CDR2 is YENEEA. The CDR3, as DNA: TGTGCCAGCAGCCCACGGGACAGGGGGCGAGAGGCGCAGTATTTT. It is translated as CASSPRDRGREAQYF.

V and J are TRBV19 and TRBJ1-5, with 12 bases that match TRBD1. Looked up from germline, CDR1 is LNHDA and CDR2 is SQIVND (reference sequence). J was trimmed by 6 bases and V by 3 bases; bases with no gene match: 6. The length of the CDR3 is 16 residues. Here the CDR3 DNA reads TGTGCCAGTAGTATTCCGGGACAGGGGGCTCGTCAGCCCCAGCATTTT. Amino acids: CASSIPGQGARQPQHF. The full variable domain, rest sourced from reference TRBV19 and TRBJ1-5, is DGGITQSPKYLFRKEGQNVTLSCEQNLNHDAMYWYRQDPGQGLRLIYYSQIVNDFQKGDIAEGYSVSREKKESFPLTVTSAQKNPTAFYLCASSIPGQGARQPQHFGDGTRLSIL.